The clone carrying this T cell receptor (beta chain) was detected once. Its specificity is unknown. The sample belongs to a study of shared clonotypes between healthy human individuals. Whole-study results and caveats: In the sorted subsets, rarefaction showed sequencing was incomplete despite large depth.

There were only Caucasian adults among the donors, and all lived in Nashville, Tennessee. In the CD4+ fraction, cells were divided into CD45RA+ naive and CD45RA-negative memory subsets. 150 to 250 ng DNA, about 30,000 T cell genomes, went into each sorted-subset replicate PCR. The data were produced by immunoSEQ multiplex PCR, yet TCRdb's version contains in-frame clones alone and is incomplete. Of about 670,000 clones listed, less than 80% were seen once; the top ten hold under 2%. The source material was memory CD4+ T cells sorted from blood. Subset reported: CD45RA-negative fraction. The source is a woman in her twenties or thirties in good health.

The CDR3 DNA reads as TGCGCCAGCACTGGGCTAGCGGTTAGCACAGATACGCAGTATTTT. Translated, it gives CASTGLAVSTDTQYF. V and J are TRBV5-1 and TRBJ2-3; TRBD2 matches at 7 bases. Losses at the gene ends were 6 bases for V and 0 bases for J; bases not matched to a gene: 7. Germline V gene lookup returns CDR1 SGHRS and CDR2 YFSETQ. This CDR3 is built from 15 residues.